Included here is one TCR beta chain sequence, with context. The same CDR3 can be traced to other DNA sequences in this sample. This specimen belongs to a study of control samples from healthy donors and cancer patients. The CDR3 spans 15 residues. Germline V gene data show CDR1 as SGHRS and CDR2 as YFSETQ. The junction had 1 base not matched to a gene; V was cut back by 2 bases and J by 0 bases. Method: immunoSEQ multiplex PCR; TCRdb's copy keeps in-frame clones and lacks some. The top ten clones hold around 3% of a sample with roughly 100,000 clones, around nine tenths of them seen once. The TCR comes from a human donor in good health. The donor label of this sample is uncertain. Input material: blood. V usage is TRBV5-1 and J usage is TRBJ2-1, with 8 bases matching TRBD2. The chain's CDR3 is CASSLAGASYNEQFF. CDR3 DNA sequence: TGCGCCAGCAGCTTAGCGGGGGCCTCCTACAATGAGCAGTTCTTC.